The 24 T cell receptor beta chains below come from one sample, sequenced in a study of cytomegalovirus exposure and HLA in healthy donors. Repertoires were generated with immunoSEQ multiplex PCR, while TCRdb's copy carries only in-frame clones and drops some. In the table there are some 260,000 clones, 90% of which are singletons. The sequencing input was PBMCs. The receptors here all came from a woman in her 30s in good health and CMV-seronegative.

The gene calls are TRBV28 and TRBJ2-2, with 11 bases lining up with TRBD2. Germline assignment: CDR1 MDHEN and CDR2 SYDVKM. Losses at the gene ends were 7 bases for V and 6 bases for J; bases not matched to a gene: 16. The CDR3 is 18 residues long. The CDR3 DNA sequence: TGTGCCAGCATTGGGATTAGCGGGAGGGCCCAATCGTCCGGGGAGCTGTTTTTT. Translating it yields CASIGISGRAQSSGELFF.

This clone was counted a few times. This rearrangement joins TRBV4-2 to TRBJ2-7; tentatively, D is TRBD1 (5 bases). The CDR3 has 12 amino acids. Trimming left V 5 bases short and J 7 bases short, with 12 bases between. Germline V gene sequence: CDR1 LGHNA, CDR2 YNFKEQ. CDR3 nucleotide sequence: TGTGCCAGCAGCTATCAGGGTATGGAGCAGTACTTC. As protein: CASSYQGMEQYF.

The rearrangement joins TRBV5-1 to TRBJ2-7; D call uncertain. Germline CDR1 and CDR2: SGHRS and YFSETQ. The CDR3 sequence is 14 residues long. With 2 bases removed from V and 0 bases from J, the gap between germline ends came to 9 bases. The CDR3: CASSFKGISYEQYF. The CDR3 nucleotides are TGCGCCAGCAGCTTCAAAGGGATCTCCTACGAGCAGTACTTC.

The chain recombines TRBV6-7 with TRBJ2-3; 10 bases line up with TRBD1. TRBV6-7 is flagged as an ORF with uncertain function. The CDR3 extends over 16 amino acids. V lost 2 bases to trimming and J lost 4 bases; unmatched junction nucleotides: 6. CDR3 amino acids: CASSYLRDRGPDTQYF. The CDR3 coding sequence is TGTGCCAGCAGTTACCTCCGGGACAGGGGACCAGATACGCAGTATTTT.

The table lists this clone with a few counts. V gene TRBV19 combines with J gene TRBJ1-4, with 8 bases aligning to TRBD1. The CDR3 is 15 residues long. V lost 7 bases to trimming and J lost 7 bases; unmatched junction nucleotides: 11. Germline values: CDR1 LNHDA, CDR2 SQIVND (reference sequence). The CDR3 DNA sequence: TGTGCCAGTACTAAAGGGACAGGTCTTGGTGAAAAACTGTTTTTT. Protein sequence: CASTKGTGLGEKLFF.

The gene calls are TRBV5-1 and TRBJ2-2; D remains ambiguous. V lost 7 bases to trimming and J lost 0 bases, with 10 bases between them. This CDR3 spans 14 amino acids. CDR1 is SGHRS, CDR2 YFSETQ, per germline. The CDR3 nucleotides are TGCGCCAGCGAACCAACTTCGAACACCGGGGAGCTGTTTTTT. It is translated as CASEPTSNTGELFF.

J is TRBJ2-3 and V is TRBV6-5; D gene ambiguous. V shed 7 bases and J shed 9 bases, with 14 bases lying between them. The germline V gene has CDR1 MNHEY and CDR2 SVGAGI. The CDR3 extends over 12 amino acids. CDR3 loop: CASTQSLRTQYF. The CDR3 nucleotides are TGTGCCAGCACCCAAAGCCTGAGGACGCAGTATTTT.

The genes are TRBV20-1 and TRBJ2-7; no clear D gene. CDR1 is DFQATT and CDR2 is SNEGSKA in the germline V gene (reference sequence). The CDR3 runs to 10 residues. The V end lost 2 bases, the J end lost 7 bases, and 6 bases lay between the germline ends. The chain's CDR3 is CSARRSEQYF. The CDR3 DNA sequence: TGCAGTGCTAGAAGGAGTGAGCAGTACTTC.

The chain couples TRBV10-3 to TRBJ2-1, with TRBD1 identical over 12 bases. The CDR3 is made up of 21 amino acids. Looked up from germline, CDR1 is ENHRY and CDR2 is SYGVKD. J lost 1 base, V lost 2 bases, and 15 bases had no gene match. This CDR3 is CAISEPIPGQGAMGSYNEQFF. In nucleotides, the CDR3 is TGTGCCATCAGTGAGCCGATACCGGGACAGGGGGCAATGGGATCCTACAATGAGCAGTTCTTC.

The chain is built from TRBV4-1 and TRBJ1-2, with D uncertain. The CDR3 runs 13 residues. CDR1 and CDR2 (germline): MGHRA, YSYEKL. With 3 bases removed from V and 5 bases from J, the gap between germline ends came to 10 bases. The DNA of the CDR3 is TGCGCCAGCAGCCAGTCACAGTCATATGGCTACACCTTC. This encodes CASSQSQSYGYTF.

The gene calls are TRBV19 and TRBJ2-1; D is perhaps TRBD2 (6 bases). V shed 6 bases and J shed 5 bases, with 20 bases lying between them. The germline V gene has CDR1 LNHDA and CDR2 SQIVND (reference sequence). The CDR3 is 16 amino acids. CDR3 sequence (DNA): TGTGCCAGTAGGCCGCTTTCGGGAGTGTGGGACAATGAGCAGTTCTTC. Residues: CASRPLSGVWDNEQFF.

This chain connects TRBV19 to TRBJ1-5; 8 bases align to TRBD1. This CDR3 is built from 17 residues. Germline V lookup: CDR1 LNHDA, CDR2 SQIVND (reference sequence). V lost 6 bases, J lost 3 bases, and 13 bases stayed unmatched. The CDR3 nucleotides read TGTGCCAGTAGCCCAAGGACAGGGCCTCTACCCAATCAGCCCCAGCATTTT. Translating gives CASSPRTGPLPNQPQHF.

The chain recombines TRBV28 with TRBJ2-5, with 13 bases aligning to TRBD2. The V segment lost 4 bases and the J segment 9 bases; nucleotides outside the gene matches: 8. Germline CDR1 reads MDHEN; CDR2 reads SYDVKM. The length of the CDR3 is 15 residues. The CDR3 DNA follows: TGTGCCAGCAGTTGGACTAGCGGGGGCCCTAAGGCCCAGTACTTC. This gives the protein CASSWTSGGPKAQYF.

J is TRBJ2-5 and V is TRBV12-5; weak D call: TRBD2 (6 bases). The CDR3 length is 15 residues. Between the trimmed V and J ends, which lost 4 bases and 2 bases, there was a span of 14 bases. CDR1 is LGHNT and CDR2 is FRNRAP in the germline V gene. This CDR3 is CASGSGTSGQETQYF. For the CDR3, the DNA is TGTGCTAGTGGTTCCGGGACTTCTGGACAAGAGACCCAGTACTTC.

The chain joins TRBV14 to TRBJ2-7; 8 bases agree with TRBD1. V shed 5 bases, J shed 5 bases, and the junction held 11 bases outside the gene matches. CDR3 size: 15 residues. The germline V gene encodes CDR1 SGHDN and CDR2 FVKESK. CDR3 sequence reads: CASSWRSGGLNEQYF. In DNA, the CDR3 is TGTGCCAGCAGCTGGCGATCAGGGGGCCTCAACGAGCAGTACTTC.

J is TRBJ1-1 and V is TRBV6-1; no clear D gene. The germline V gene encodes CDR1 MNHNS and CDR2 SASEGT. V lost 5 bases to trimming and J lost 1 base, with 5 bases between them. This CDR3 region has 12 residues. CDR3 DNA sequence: TGTGCCAGCAGTAACAGGAACACTGAAGCTTTCTTT. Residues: CASSNRNTEAFF.

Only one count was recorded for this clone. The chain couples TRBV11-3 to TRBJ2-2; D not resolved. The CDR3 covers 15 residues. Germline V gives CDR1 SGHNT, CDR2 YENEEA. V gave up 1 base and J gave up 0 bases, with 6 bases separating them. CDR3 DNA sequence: TGTGCCAGCAGCTTAGGCACTACGAACACCGGGGAGCTGTTTTTT. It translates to CASSLGTTNTGELFF.

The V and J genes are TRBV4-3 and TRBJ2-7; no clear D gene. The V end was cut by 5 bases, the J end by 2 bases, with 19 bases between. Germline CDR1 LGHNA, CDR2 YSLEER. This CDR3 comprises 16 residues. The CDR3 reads CASSESLASGAYEQYF. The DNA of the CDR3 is TGCGCCAGCAGCGAGAGCCTGGCTAGTGGGGCCTACGAGCAGTACTTC.

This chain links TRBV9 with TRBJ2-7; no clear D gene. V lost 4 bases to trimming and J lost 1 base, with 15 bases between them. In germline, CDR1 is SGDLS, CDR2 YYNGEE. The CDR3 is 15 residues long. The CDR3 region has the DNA TGTGCCAGCAGCATTACAGACGTATCGTCCTACGAGCAGTACTTC. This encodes CASSITDVSSYEQYF. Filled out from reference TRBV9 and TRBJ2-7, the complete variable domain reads DSGVTQTPKHLITATGQRVTLRCSPRSGDLSVYWYQQSLDQGLQFLIQYYNGEERAKGNILERFSAQQFPDLHSELNLSSLELGDSALYFCASSITDVSSYEQYFGPGTRLTVT.

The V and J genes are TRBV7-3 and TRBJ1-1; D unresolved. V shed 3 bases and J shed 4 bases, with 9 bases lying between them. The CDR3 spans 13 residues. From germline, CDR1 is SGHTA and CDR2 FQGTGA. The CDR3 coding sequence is TGTGCCAGCAGCTTGGCGGATGGCACTGAAGCTTTCTTT. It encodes CASSLADGTEAFF.

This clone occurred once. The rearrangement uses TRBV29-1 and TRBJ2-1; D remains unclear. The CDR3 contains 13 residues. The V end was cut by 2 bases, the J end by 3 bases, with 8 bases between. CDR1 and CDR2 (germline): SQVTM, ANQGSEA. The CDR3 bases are TGCAGCGTTGAAACGGTCTTCTACAATGAGCAGTTCTTC. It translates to CSVETVFYNEQFF.

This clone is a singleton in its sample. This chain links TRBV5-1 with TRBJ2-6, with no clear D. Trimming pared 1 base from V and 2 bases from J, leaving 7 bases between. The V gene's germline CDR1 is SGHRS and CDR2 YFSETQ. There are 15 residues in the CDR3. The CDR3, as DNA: TGCGCCAGCAGCTTGTCGAAGGCTGGGGCCAACGTCCTGACTTTC. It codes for CASSLSKAGANVLTF.

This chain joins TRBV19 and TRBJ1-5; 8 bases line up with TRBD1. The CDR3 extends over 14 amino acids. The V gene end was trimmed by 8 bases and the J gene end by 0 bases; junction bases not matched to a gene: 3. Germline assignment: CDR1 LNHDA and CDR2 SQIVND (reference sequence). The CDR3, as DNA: TGTGCCAGTGCGACAGGGGATAGCAATCAGCCCCAGCATTTT. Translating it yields CASATGDSNQPQHF.

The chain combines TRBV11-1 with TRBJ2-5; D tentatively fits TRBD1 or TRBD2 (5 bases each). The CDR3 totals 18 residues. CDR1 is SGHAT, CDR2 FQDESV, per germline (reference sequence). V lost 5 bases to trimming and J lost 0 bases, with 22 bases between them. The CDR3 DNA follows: TGTGCCAGCAGCCATACGGGACCGCCAAATGGGTACCAAGAGACCCAGTACTTC. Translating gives CASSHTGPPNGYQETQYF.